This T cell receptor beta chain was identified in a study of blood T cell repertoires in COVID-19. The overall study: Sources were T cells, B-cell-depleted T cells, or PBMCs; the material itself was cDNA or gDNA.

Authors' processing steps: By means of reference gene primer amplification, nucleated cell counts were estimated. The method was immunoSEQ multiplex PCR; TCRdb's version includes in-frame clones alone and lacks a portion of them. V and J calls and clone size are those listed in that table; D and trimming were worked out from the DNA. The sample includes 200,000 to 250,000 clones, just under 90% of them seen just once. V shed 4 bases, J shed 5 bases, and the junction held 10 bases outside the gene matches. This CDR3 has 16 amino acids. Germline V gene data show CDR1 as SGHKS and CDR2 as YYEKEE (reference sequence). Enrolled during active infection, Seattle patients were then followed longitudinally.

The chain couples TRBV5-5 to TRBJ2-7; 12 bases fit TRBD1. Material for sequencing was peripheral blood. The TCR was taken from a man younger than 40 with COVID-19, enrolled during active disease. For the CDR3, the DNA is TGTGCCAGCAGCCCCGCCGGGACAGGGGGCTCTCACGAGCAGTACTTC. It encodes CASSPAGTGGSHEQYF.